These T cell receptor beta chains were read from a single sample in a study of beta chain features in type 1 diabetes. TCRdb's table, derived via immunoSEQ multiplex PCR, lists solely in-frame clones and lacks some. The data show approximately 400,000 clones, with more than 12% seen just once and about 0.018% held by the top ten. Sequencing input: naive CD4+ T cells from blood. The receptor set was obtained from a woman aged 18-29 years in good health. Both conserved end residues are part of each CDR3.

TRBV5-6 | CASSLTGPETQYF
TRBV5-1 | CASSSSEETQYF
TRBV11-3 | CASSLGGDGYTF
TRBV7-8 | CATQGYNEKLFF
TRBV9 | CASSVAGIRYNEQFF
TRBV30 | CAWDSGTFPRVNTEAFF
TRBV11-2 | CASSFNLGRGQETQYF
TRBV28 | CASSLIGRGITDIQFF
TRBV6-6 | CASNQRSYEQYF
TRBV30 | CAWSSGDGAYNEQFF
TRBV5-4 | CASSAGGPGGPQHF
TRBV25-1 | CASSESPGIAKNIQYF
TRBV4-3 | CASSQAAAGGTNTGELFF
TRBV5-6 | CASNAGDIWVNEQFF
TRBV19 | CASWTGAAGANVLTF
TRBV15 | CATSRDRGSSEQYF
TRBV9 | CASSVPRQASSGANVLTF
TRBV28 | CASSLNTRAQGARSEAKNIQYF
TRBV7-9 | CASSLEQRNTEAFF
TRBV29-1 | CSVSRLAETQYF
TRBV6-4 | CASSPTGAGELFF
TRBV29-1 | CSVRLAVYNEQFF
TRBV6-6 | CASSPGITYEQYF
TRBV19 | CASSQGQRRETQYF
TRBV2 | CASSEATGVFQYF
TRBV29-1 | CSASHRLPTDTEAFF
TRBV7-9 | CAAKVARNTEAFF
TRBV4-2 | CASSHLPGLAVNSGANVLTF
TRBV15 | CATSRALGLAGVQGQVGQFF
TRBV18 | CASSQFDSGTDTQYF
TRBV14 | CASSLTGGTGELFF
TRBV5-4 | CASSLNIAVSSYEQYF
TRBV30 | CAWLTGGTDTQYF
TRBV7-2 | CASSLNRVGLFF
TRBV19 | CASSIARDYEQYF
TRBV18 | CASSPQGQQNQPQHF
TRBV2 | CASSQTGNEQFF
TRBV7-8 | CASSTRQVQETQYF
TRBV6-1 | CASIPGQGTDTQYF
TRBV4-1 | CASSQPQGRYGYTF
TRBV7-9 | CASSFGRTERAGELFF
TRBV30 | CAWKAGGNQPQHF
TRBV18 | CASSHRDRSSYEQYF
TRBV30 | CAWSVRENQPQHF
TRBV19 | CASSAQPGYSNQPQHF
TRBV28 | CASTVGGGSSYEQYF
TRBV19 | CASSPPRTTNEQYF
TRBV30 | CAWGGSTDTQYF
TRBV5-1 | CASSLALAGEGNEQFF
TRBV4-2 | CASSQAGLAGSAETQYF
TRBV9 | CASSGGIRWYNEQFF
TRBV7-2 | CASSSDRGVEETQYF
TRBV11-1 | CASSLGGESSEQFF
TRBV5-1 | CASSASVLNTEAFF